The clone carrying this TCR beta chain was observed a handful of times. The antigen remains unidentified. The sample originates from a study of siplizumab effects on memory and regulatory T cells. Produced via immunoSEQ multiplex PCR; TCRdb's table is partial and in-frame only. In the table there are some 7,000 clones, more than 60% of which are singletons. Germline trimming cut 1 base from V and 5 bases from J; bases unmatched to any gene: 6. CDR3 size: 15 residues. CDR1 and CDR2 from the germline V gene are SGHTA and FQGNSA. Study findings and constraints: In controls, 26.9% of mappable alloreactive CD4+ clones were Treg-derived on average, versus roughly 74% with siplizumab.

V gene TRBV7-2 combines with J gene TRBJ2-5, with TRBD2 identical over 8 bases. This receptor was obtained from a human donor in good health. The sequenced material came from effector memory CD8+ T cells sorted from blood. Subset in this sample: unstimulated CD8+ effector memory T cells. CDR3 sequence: CASSLGWREVETQYF. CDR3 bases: TGTGCCAGCAGCTTAGGTTGGCGGGAGGTGGAGACCCAGTACTTC. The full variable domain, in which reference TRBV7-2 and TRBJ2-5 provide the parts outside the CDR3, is GAGVSQSPSNKVTEKGKDVELRCDPISGHTALYWYRQSLGQGLEFLIYFQGNSAPDKSGLPSDRFSAERTGGSVSTLTIQRTQQEDSAVYLCASSLGWREVETQYFGPGTRLLVL.